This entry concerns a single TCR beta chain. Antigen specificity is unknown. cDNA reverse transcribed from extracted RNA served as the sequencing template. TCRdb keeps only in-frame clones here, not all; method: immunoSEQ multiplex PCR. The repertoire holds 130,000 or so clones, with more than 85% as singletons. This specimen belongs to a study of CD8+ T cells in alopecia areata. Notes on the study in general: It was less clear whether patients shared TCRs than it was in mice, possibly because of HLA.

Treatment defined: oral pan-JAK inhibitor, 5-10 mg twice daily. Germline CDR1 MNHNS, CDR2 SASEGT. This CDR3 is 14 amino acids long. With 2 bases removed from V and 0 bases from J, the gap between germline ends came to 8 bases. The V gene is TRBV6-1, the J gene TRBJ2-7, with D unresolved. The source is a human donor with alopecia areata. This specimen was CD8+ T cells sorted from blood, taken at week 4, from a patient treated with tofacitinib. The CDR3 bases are TGTGCCAGCAGTGAACTGAATCTCTCCTACGAGCAGTACTTC. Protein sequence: CASSELNLSYEQYF.